The rows below give T cell receptor beta chains drawn from one sample of a study of T-cell memory formation after mild COVID-19. TCRdb re-derived calls from the 5' RACE reads in MiXCR, one entry per CDR3 protein. The sample carries about 540,000 distinct CDR3 sequences, approximately 20% recorded once. The source material was PBMCs or a T cell subset sorted from them (not recorded which). The receptors come from an adult woman who had mild COVID-19 (a few samples of this study predate the infection). Cell type and time point are not known. Both conserved end residues are part of each CDR3. A D gene is named only where the DNA matches it firmly. Clone size is shown for a subset of rows, as once, few, many or a class of expanded clone.

D,J,V,size,DNA,CDR3
.,TRBJ2-5,TRBV18,few,TGTGCCAGCTCACCGTCGACTAACCAAGAGACCCAGTACTTC,CASSPSTNQETQYF
TRBD1,TRBJ2-7,TRBV5-1,few,TGCGCCAGCAGAACTGACTTAATTTCGGGACAGGGGCACGAGCAGTACTTC,CASRTDLISGQGHEQYF
.,TRBJ1-2,TRBV5-1,few,TGCGCCAGCAGCTTGGAGTCTTCCTATGGCTACACCTTC,CASSLESSYGYTF
.,TRBJ2-5,TRBV3-2,few,TGTGCCAGCAGCCAGGCGGGAGGCCAAGAGACCCAGTACTTC,CASSQAGGQETQYF
.,TRBJ1-5,TRBV12-3/TRBV12-4,few,TGTGCCAGCAGTCGGACGCATAGCAATCAGCCCCAGCATTTT,CASSRTHSNQPQHF
.,TRBJ1-1,TRBV7-9,few,TGTGCCAGCAGCTTAAGGGACGGCCAGAACACTGAAGCTTTCTTT,CASSLRDGQNTEAFF
.,TRBJ2-7,TRBV18,.,TGTGCCAGCTCACCACCCAAGGGCGAAAACGAGCAGTACTTC,CASSPPKGENEQYF
.,TRBJ2-3,TRBV7-2,.,TGTGCCAGCAGCCCCACCCCAGATACGCAGTATTTT,CASSPTPDTQYF
TRBD1,TRBJ1-2,TRBV4-1,.,TGCGCCAGCAGCCAATGGGCCGCGCCCGACAGGGACTATGGCTACACCTTC,CASSQWAAPDRDYGYTF
TRBD1,TRBJ1-2,TRBV5-6,.,TGTGCCAGCAGCTTAAAAACAGGGGCCACTTATGGCTACACCTTC,CASSLKTGATYGYTF
.,TRBJ2-5,TRBV20-1,many,TGCAGTGCCACCGGTGAGGGGTTTAAAGAGACCCAGTACTTC,CSATGEGFKETQYF
TRBD1,TRBJ2-5,TRBV6-2/TRBV6-3,.,TGTGCCAGTGAGGGGGCACCTGGACACGAAGAGACCCAGTACTTC,CASEGAPGHEETQYF
.,TRBJ2-7,TRBV4-2,many,TGTGCCAGCAGCCAAGATCTGGCGGCAAATTACGAGCAGTACTTC,CASSQDLAANYEQYF
.,TRBJ2-3,TRBV19,many,TGTGCCAGTACGGTTGCAGGGCCGCGGGATACGCAGTATTTT,CASTVAGPRDTQYF
.,TRBJ2-1,TRBV4-3,few,TGCGCCAGCAGCCAAGATGGGGCGGGGTACAATGAGCAGTTCTTC,CASSQDGAGYNEQFF
.,TRBJ1-5,TRBV28,.,TGTGCCAGCACCTTACAAACTAGCAATCAGCCCCAGCATTTT,CASTLQTSNQPQHF
.,TRBJ1-1,TRBV5-1,few,TGCGCCAGCAGCTTGGCGGGGGGGCTAGGCACTGAAGCTTTCTTT,CASSLAGGLGTEAFF
TRBD2,TRBJ2-7,TRBV4-2,few,TGTGCCAGCAGCCAAGATGGGAGGGCCTCTGACGAGCAGTACTTC,CASSQDGRASDEQYF
.,TRBJ2-3,TRBV3-1,once,TGTGCCAGCAGCCCGGGACTCCGCACAGATACGCAGTATTTT,CASSPGLRTDTQYF
.,TRBJ2-7,TRBV5-1,.,TGCGCCAGCAGCTTGGCTGCAGGAGGACTCTCCTACGAGCAGTACTTC,CASSLAAGGLSYEQYF
.,TRBJ2-5,TRBV7-7,.,TGTGCCAGCAGCGTCACCGGGACAAACGGAGAGACCCAGTACTTC,CASSVTGTNGETQYF
.,TRBJ1-1,TRBV7-2,few,TGTGCCAGCAGCTCCGGGATTTCAACTGAAGCTTTCTTT,CASSSGISTEAFF
.,TRBJ2-3,TRBV20-1,few,TGCAGTGCTAGAGATGCCCGGCGGCCTAGCACAGATACGCAGTATTTT,CSARDARRPSTDTQYF
.,TRBJ1-6,TRBV7-2,.,TGTGCCAGCAGCTTAGGTGGGGACGGTTCACCCCTCCACTTT,CASSLGGDGSPLHF
.,TRBJ2-2,TRBV7-3,few,TGTGCCAGCACAAGGACTACTTACACCGGGGAGCTGTTTTTT,CASTRTTYTGELFF